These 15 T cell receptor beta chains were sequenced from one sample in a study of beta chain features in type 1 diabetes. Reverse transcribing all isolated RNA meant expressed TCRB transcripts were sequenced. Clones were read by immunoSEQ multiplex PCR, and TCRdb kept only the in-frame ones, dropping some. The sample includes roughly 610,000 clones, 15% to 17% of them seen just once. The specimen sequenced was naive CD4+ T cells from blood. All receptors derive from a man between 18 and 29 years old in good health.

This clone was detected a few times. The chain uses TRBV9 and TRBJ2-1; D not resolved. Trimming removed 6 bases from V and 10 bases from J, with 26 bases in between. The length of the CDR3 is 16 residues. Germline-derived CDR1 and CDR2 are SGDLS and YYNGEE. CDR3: CASTGSGARTSAEQFF. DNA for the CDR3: TGTGCCAGCACCGGAAGTGGTGCAAGAACGTCCGCAGAGCAGTTCTTC.

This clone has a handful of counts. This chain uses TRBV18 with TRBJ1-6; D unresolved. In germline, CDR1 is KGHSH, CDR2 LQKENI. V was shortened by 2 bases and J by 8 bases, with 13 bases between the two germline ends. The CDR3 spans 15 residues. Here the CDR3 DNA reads TGTGCCAGCTCACCATTTGGGGTGCAGGATTCACCCCTCCACTTT. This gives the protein CASSPFGVQDSPLHF.

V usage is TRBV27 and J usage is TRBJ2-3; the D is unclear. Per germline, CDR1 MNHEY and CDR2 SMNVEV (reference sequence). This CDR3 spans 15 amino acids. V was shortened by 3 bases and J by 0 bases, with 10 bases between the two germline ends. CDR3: CASSFNYQSTDTQYF. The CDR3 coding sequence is TGTGCCAGCAGTTTTAACTACCAAAGCACAGATACGCAGTATTTT.

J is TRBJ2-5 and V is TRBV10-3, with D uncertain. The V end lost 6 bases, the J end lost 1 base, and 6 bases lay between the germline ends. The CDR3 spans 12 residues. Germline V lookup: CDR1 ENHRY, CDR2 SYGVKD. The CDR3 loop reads CAIRASQETQYF. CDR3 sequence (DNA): TGTGCCATCAGGGCTAGCCAAGAGACCCAGTACTTC.

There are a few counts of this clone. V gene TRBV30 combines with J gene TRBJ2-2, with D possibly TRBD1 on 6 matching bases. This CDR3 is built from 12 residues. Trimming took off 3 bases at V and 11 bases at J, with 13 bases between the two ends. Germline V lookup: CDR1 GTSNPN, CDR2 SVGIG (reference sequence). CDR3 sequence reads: CAWRANRVELFF. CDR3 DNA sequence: TGTGCCTGGAGGGCCAACAGGGTTGAGCTGTTTTTT.

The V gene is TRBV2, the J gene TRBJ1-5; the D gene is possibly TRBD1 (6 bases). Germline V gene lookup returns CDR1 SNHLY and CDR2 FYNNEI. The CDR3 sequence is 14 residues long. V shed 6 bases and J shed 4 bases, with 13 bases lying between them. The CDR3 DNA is TGTGCCAGCAGCCAGGGGCTGGGGAATCAGCCCCAGCATTTT. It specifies CASSQGLGNQPQHF.

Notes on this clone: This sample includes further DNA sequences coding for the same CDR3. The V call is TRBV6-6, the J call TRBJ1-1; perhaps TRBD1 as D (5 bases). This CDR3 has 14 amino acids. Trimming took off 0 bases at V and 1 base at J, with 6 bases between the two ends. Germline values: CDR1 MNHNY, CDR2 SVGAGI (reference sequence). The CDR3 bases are TGTGCCAGCAGTTACTCAGGGGCGAACACTGAAGCTTTCTTT. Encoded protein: CASSYSGANTEAFF.

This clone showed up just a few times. In nucleotides, the CDR3 is TGCGCCAGCAGCTCGGGAAATGAGCAGTTCTTC. Translated, it gives CASSSGNEQFF. The rearrangement links TRBV5-1 to TRBJ2-1; possibly TRBD2 for D (5 bases). The V end was cut by 3 bases, the J end by 7 bases, with 5 bases between. The CDR3 spans 11 residues. Germline V CDR1 and CDR2: SGHRS, YFSETQ.

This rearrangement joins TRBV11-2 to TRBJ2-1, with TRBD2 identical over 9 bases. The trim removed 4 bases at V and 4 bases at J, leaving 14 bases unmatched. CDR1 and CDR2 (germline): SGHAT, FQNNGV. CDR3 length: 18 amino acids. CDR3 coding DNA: TGTGCCAGCAGCTCCCCTGCGGGAGGGTTGATCGGGTACAATGAGCAGTTCTTC. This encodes CASSSPAGGLIGYNEQFF.

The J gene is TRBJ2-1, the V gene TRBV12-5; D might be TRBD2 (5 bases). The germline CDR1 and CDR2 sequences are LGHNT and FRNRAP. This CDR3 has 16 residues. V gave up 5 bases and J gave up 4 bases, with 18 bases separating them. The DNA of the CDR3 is TGTGCTAGTGGTAACCTGGCGAGGGTGCGGTACAATGAGCAGTTCTTC. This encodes CASGNLARVRYNEQFF.

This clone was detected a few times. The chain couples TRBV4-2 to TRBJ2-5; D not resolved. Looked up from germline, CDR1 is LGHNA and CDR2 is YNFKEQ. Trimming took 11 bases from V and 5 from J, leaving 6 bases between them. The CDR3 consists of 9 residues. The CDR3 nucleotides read TGTGCCTCACGGGAGACCCAGTACTTC. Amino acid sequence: CASRETQYF.

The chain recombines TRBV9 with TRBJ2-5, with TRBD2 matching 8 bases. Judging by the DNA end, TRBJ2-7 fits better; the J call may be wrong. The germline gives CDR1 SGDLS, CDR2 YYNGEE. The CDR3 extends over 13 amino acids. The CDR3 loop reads CASSGAGEREQYF. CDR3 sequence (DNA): TGTGCCAGCAGCGGAGCGGGGGAACGCGAGCAGTACTTC.

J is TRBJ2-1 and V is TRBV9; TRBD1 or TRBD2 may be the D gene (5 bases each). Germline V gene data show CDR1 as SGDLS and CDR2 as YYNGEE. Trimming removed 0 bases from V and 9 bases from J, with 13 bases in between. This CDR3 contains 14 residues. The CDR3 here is CASSVAGTTSEQFF. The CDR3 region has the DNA TGTGCCAGCAGCGTAGCCGGGACGACCAGTGAGCAGTTCTTC.

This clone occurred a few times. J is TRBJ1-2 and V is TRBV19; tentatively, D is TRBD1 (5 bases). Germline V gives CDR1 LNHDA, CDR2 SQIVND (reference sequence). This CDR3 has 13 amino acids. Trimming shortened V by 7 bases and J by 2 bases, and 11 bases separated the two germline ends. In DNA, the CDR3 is TGTGCCAGTACCCCGGAGGGGAACTATGGCTACACCTTC. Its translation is CASTPEGNYGYTF.

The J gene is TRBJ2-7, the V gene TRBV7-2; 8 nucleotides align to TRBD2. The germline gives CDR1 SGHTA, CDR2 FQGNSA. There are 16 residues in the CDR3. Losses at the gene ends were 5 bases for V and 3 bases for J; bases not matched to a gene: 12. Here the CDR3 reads CASSATGTSGFYEQYF. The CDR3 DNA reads TGTGCCAGCAGCGCCACCGGGACTAGTGGTTTCTACGAGCAGTACTTC.